Below are 14 T cell receptor beta chains sequenced from a single sample in a study of blood T cell repertoires in COVID-19. TCRdb's copy holds only in-frame clones and misses some; the assay was immunoSEQ multiplex PCR. The table shows about 240,000 clones, with approximately 90% occurring only once. Sequenced sample: PBMCs or T cells enriched from blood (not recorded which). These receptors were obtained from a man aged 35 to 55 who had recovered from COVID-19.

The chain is built from TRBV13 and TRBJ1-2; no clear D gene. V was shortened by 4 bases and J by 2 bases, with 11 bases between the two germline ends. Looked up from germline, CDR1 is PRHDT and CDR2 is FYEKMQ (reference sequence). The CDR3 totals 14 residues. The CDR3 region has the DNA TGTGCCAGCAGCTCCCCGGGGAGGAACTATGGCTACACCTTC. Encoded protein: CASSSPGRNYGYTF.

This clone has a handful of counts. The chain employs TRBV7-9 and TRBJ2-2; TRBD1 agrees at 7 bases. The CDR3 length is 14 residues. Per germline, CDR1 SEHNR and CDR2 FQNEAQ (reference sequence). Trimming removed 4 bases from V and 1 base from J; junction bases left unmatched: 0. CDR3 nucleotide sequence: TGTGCCAGCAGCTGGACAGGGAACACCGGGGAGCTGTTTTTT. This codes for CASSWTGNTGELFF.

This clone has only one observation. The chain couples TRBV3-1 (or the pseudogene TRBV3-2) to TRBJ2-1; weak D call: TRBD2 (6 bases). This CDR3 contains 15 residues. The ends were cut back, 2 bases at V and 5 bases at J, with 13 bases in the middle. Germline lookup yields CDR1 LGHDT and CDR2 YNNKEL (reference sequence). The CDR3 DNA reads as TGTGCCAGCAGCCAACTAGCGTCAGTGCACAATGAGCAGTTCTTC. Protein: CASSQLASVHNEQFF.

The chain links TRBV2 to TRBJ1-1, with TRBD1 matching 7 bases. The CDR3 is made up of 18 amino acids. Germline CDR1 SNHLY, CDR2 FYNNEI. V was pared by 6 bases and J by 4 bases, with 20 bases of the junction left unmatched. The DNA of the CDR3 is TGTGCCAGCAGCGACAATATTCCGGGACAGAGCCAGTTCACTGAAGCTTTCTTT. This translates into CASSDNIPGQSQFTEAFF.

This clone was observed a single time. The chain carries TRBV23-1 and TRBJ1-4; a weak D match, TRBD1 (6 bases). TRBV23-1 is recorded as an ORF, its role being uncertain. CDR3 length: 16 amino acids. Between the trimmed V and J ends, which lost 3 bases and 0 bases, there was a span of 11 bases. This chain's CDR3 is CASSHQGTATNEKLFF. The CDR3 coding sequence is TGCGCCAGCAGTCACCAGGGGACGGCAACTAATGAAAAACTGTTTTTT.

The chain links TRBV4-1 to TRBJ1-5; D gene uncertain. From germline, CDR1 is MGHRA and CDR2 YSYEKL. The germline V and J ends were trimmed by 0 bases and 6 bases, with 6 bases remaining between them. The CDR3 loop spans 13 amino acids. The CDR3 coding sequence is TGCGCCAGCAGCCAAGAGAGGAGTCAGCCCCAGCATTTT. Translating it yields CASSQERSQPQHF.

J is TRBJ2-1 and V is TRBV4-2; D not resolved. The germline V gene has CDR1 LGHNA and CDR2 YNFKEQ. V shed 0 bases and J shed 9 bases, with 6 bases lying between them. The CDR3 length is 12 residues. The CDR3 loop reads CASSQDYFEQFF. In nucleotides, the CDR3 is TGTGCCAGCAGCCAAGACTATTTTGAGCAGTTCTTC.

The chain couples TRBV27 to TRBJ2-1; 9 bases are a match to TRBD1. J gave up 6 bases and V 3 bases, and 6 bases lay outside the gene matches. The CDR3 totals 15 residues. CDR1 and CDR2 (germline): MNHEY, SMNVEV (reference sequence). CDR3 protein: CASSFGTGNVNEQFF. The CDR3 nucleotides read TGTGCCAGCAGTTTCGGGACAGGGAACGTCAATGAGCAGTTCTTC.

This chain connects TRBV11-2 to TRBJ2-5, with a possible D match to TRBD1 (6 bases). The CDR3 is made up of 14 amino acids. Trimming removed 5 bases at V and 6 bases at J, with 16 bases between. The germline V gene encodes CDR1 SGHAT and CDR2 FQNNGV. The CDR3 DNA follows: TGTGCCAGCAGCCCCCTAGGGCAGGGGAAGACCCAGTACTTC. It translates to CASSPLGQGKTQYF.

The chain employs TRBV6-5 and TRBJ2-7, with TRBD2 as a possible D gene (6 bases). The germline V gene encodes CDR1 MNHEY and CDR2 SVGAGI. The CDR3 sequence is 13 residues long. V was clipped by 2 bases and J by 4 bases, with 9 bases between them. This CDR3 reads CASSYRAGYEQYF. The CDR3 DNA reads as TGTGCCAGCAGTTACCGGGCGGGATACGAGCAGTACTTC.

This clone has more than one count but fewer than ten. J is TRBJ1-6 and V is TRBV19, with D perhaps TRBD1 (6 bases). V lost 4 bases, J lost 5 bases, and 18 bases lay in between. The CDR3 length is 17 residues. Germline V gene lookup returns CDR1 LNHDA and CDR2 SQIVND (reference sequence). CDR3 sequence: CASSNGGTGLNNSPLHF. CDR3 nucleotide sequence: TGTGCCAGTAGTAATGGGGGCACAGGGCTAAATAATTCACCCCTCCACTTT.

This chain uses TRBV29-1 with TRBJ2-3; TRBD2 aligns across 10 bases. Per the germline V gene, CDR1 is SQVTM and CDR2 is ANQGSEA. Trimming cost V 2 bases and J 2 bases; bases outside gene matches: 7. The CDR3 runs to 16 residues. The CDR3 protein is CSVEPLGLANTDTQYF. The DNA for the CDR3 is TGCAGCGTTGAACCCCTGGGACTAGCGAACACAGATACGCAGTATTTT.

The chain combines TRBV6-5 with TRBJ2-1, with 7 bases that match TRBD2. The J segment lost 4 bases and the V segment lost 7 bases, leaving 4 bases of the junction unmatched. The CDR3 consists of 13 residues. Germline V gene lookup returns CDR1 MNHEY and CDR2 SVGAGI. The CDR3 region is CASKTSVYNEQFF. Written as DNA, the CDR3 is TGTGCCAGCAAAACTAGCGTATACAATGAGCAGTTCTTC.

The V gene is TRBV28, the J gene TRBJ1-2; 7 nucleotides align to TRBD1. Germline CDR1 MDHEN, CDR2 SYDVKM. Trimming removed 3 bases from V and 6 bases from J; junction bases left unmatched: 7. The CDR3 length is 14 residues. The CDR3 DNA reads as TGTGCCAGCAGTTTTGAACAGGGGAGCGATGGCTACACCTTC. It yields the protein CASSFEQGSDGYTF.